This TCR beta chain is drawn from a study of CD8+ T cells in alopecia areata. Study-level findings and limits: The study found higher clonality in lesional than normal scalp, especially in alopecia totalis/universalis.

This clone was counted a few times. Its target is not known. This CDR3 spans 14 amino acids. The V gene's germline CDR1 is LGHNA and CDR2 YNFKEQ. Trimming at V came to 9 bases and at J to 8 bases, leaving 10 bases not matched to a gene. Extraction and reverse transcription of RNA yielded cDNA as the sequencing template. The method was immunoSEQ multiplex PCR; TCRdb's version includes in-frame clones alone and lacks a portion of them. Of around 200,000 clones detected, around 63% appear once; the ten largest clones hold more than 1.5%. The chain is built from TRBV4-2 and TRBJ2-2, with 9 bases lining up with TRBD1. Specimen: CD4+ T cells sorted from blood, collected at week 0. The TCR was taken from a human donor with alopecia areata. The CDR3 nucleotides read TGTGCCAGTACGGGGACAGGGAGAATAGGGGAGCTGTTTTTT. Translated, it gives CASTGTGRIGELFF.